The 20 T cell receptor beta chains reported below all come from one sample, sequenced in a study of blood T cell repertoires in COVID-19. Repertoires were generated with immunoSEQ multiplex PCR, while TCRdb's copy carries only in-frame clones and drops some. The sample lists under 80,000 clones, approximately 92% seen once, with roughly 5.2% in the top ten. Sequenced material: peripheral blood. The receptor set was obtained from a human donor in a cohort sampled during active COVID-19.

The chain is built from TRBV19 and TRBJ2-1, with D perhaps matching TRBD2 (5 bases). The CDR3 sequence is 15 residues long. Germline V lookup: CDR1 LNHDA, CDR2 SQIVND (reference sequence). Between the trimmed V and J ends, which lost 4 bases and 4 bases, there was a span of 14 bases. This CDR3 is CASSNRGIVYNEQFF. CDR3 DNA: TGTGCCAGTAGTAATCGGGGTATTGTATACAATGAGCAGTTCTTC. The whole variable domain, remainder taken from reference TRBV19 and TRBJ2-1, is DGGITQSPKYLFRKEGQNVTLSCEQNLNHDAMYWYRQDPGQGLRLIYYSQIVNDFQKGDIAEGYSVSREKKESFPLTVTSAQKNPTAFYLCASSNRGIVYNEQFFGPGTRLTVL.

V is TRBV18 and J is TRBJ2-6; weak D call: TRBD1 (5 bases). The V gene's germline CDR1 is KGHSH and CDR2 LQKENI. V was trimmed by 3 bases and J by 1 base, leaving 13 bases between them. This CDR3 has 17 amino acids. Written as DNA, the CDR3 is TGTGCCAGCTCACCGACAACAGGCTTTTCTGGGGCCAACGTCCTGACTTTC. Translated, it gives CASSPTTGFSGANVLTF.

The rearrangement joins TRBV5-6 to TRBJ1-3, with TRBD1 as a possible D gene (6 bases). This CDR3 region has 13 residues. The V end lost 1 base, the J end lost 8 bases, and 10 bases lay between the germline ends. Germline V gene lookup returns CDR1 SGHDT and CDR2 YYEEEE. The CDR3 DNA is TGTGCCAGCAGCTTGCTACACAGGGACACCATATATTTT. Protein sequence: CASSLLHRDTIYF.

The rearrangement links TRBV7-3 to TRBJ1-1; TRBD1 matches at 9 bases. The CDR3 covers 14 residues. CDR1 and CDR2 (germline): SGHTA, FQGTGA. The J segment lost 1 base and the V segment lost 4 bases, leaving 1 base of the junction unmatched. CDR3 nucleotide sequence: TGTGCCAGCAGCTCGGACAGGGGGAACACTGAAGCTTTCTTT. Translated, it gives CASSSDRGNTEAFF.

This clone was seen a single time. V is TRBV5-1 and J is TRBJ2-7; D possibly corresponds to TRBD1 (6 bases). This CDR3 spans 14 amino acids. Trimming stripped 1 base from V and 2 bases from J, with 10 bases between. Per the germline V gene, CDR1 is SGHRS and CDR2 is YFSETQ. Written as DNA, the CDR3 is TGCGCCAGCAGCTTGCGGACAGCCCCCTACGAGCAGTACTTC. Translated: CASSLRTAPYEQYF. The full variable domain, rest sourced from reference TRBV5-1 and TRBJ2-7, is KAGVTQTPRYLIKTRGQQVTLSCSPISGHRSVSWYQQTPGQGLQFLFEYFSETQRNKGNFPGRFSGRQFSNSRSEMNVSTLELGDSALYLCASSLRTAPYEQYFGPGTRLTVT.

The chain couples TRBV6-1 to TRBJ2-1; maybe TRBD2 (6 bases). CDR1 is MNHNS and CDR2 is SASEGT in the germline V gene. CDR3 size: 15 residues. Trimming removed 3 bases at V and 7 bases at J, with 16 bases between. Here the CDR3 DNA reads TGTGCCAGCAGTGAGGATTCGGACTACCGGAATGAGCAGTTCTTC. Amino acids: CASSEDSDYRNEQFF.

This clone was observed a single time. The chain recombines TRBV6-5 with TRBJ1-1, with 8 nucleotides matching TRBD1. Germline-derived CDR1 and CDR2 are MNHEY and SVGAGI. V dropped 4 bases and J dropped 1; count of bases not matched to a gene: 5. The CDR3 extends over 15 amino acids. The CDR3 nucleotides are TGTGCCAGCAGTTCCAGGGGGCTCAAGAACACTGAAGCTTTCTTT. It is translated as CASSSRGLKNTEAFF.

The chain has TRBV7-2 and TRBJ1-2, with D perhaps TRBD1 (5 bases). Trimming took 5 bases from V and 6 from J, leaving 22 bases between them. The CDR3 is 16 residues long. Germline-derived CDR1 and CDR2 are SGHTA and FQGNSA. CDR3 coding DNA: TGTGCCAGCAGCGACCGGGGAGGGTTTGGGGCCCATGGCTACACCTTC. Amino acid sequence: CASSDRGGFGAHGYTF.

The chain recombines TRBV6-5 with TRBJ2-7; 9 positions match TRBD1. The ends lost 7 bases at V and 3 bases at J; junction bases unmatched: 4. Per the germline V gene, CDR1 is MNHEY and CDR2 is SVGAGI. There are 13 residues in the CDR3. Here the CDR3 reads CASMRTGVYEQYF. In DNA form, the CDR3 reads TGTGCCAGCATGAGGACAGGGGTCTACGAGCAGTACTTC.

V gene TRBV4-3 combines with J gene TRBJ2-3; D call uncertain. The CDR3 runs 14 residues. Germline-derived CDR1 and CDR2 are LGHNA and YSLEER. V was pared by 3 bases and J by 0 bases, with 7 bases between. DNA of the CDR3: TGCGCCAGCAGCCAGAGTACCAGCACAGATACGCAGTATTTT. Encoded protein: CASSQSTSTDTQYF.

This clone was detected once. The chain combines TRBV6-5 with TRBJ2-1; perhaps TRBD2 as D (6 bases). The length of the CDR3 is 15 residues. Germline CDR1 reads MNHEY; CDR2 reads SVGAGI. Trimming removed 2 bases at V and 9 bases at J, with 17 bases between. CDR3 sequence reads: CASSYDWASDGEQFF. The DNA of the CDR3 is TGTGCCAGCAGTTACGATTGGGCTAGCGACGGTGAGCAGTTCTTC.

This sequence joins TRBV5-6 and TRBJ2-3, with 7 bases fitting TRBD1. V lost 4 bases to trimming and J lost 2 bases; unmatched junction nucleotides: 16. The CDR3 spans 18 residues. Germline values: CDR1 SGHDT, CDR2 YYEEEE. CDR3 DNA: TGTGCCAGCAGCACCAATCGAAGACAGGGCCCGATCACAGATACGCAGTATTTT. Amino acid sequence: CASSTNRRQGPITDTQYF.

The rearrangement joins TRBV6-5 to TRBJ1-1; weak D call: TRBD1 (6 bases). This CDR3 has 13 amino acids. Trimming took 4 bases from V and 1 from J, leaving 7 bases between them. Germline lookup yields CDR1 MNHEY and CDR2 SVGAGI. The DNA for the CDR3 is TGTGCCAGCAGTTGGGGACAGAACACTGAAGCTTTCTTT. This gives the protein CASSWGQNTEAFF.

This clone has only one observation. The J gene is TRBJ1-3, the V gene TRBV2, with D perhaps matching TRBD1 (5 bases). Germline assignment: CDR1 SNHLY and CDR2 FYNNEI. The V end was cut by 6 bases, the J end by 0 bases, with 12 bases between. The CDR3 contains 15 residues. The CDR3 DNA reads TGTGCCAGCAGGGACACAGCCTACTCTGGAAACACCATATATTTT. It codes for CASRDTAYSGNTIYF. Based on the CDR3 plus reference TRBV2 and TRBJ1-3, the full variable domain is EPEVTQTPSHQVTQMGQEVILRCVPISNHLYFYWYRQILGQKVEFLVSFYNNEISEKSEIFDDQFSVERPDGSNFTLKIRSTKLEDSAMYFCASRDTAYSGNTIYFGEGSWLTVV.

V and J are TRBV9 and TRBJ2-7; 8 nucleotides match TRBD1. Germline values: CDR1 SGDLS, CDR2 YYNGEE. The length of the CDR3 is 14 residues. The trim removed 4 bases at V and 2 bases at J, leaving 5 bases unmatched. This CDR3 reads CASSTGQVTYEQYF. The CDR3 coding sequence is TGTGCCAGCAGCACGGGACAGGTAACCTACGAGCAGTACTTC.

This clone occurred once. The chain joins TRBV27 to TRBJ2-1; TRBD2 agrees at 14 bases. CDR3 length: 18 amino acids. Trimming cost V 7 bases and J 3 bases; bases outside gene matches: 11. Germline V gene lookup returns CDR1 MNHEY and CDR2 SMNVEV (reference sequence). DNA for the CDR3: TGTGCCAGCATTCCGGGACTAGCGGGAGTTACCCGCTACAATGAGCAGTTCTTC. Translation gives CASIPGLAGVTRYNEQFF.

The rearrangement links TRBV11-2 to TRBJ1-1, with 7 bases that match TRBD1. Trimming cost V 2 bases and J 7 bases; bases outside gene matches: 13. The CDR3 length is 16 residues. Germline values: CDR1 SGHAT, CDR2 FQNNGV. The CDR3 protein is CASSLQRPRGKSEAFF. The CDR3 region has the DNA TGTGCCAGCAGCTTACAAAGGCCCAGGGGGAAAAGTGAAGCTTTCTTT.

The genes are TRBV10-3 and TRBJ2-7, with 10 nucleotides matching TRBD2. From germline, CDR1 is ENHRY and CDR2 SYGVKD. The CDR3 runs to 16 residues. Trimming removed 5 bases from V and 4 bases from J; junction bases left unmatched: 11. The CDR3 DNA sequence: TGTGCCATCAGTCCAGGACCCCTAGCGGGAGATTACGAGCAGTACTTC. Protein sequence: CAISPGPLAGDYEQYF.

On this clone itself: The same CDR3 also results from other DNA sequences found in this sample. Written as DNA, the CDR3 is TGTGCCAGCAGCGTATCCGGCGGTGGCTACACCTTC. Translation: CASSVSGGGYTF. The gene calls are TRBV9 and TRBJ1-2; the D is unclear. Trimming left V 1 base short and J 7 bases short, with 8 bases between. CDR3 length equals 12 residues. Germline V gene sequence: CDR1 SGDLS, CDR2 YYNGEE.

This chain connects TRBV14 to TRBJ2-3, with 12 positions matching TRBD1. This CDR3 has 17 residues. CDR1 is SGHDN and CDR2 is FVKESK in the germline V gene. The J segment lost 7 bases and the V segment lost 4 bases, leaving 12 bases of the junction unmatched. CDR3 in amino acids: CASSPLPGQGALNTQYF. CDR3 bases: TGTGCCAGCAGCCCCTTGCCGGGACAGGGGGCGCTTAATACGCAGTATTTT.